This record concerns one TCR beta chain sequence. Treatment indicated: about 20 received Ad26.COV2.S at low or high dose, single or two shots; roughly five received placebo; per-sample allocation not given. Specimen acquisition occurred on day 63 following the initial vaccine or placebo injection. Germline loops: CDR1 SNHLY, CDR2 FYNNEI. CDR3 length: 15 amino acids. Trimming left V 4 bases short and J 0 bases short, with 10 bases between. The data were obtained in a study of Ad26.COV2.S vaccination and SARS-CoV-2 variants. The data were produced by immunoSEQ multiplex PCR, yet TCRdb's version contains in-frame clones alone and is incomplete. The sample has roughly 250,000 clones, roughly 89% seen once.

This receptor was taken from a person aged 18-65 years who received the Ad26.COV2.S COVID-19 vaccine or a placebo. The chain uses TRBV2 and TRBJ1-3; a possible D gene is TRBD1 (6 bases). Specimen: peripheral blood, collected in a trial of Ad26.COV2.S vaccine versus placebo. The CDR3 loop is CASSAAGDSGNTIYF. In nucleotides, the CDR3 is TGTGCCAGCAGTGCCGCAGGGGACTCTGGAAACACCATATATTTT.